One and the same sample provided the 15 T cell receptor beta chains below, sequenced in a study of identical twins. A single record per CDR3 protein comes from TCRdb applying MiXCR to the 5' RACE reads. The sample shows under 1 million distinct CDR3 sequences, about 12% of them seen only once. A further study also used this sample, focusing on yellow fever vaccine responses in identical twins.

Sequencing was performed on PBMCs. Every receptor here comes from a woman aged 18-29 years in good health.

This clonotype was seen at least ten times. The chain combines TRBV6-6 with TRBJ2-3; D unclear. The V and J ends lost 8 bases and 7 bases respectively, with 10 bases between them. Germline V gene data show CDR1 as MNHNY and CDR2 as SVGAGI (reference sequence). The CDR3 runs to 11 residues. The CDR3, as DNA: TGTGCCAGCCGCCTCGGCTATACGCAGTATTTT. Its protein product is CASRLGYTQYF.

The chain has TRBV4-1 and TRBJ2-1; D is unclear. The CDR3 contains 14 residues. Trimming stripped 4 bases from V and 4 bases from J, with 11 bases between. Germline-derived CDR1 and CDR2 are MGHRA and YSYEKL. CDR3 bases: TGCGCCAGCAGCCTAGGCCAGCAATACAATGAGCAGTTCTTC. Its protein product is CASSLGQQYNEQFF.

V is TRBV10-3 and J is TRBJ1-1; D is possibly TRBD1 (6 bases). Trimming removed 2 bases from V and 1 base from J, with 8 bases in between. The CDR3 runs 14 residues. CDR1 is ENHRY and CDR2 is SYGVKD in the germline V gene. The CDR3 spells CAISEGQKNTEAFF. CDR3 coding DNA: TGTGCCATCAGTGAGGGACAGAAGAACACTGAAGCTTTCTTT.

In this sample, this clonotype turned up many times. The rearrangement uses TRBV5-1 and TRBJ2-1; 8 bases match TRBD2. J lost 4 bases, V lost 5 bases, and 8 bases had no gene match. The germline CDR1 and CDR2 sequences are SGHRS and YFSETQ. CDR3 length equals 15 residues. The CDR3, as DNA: TGCGCCAGCAGACCTTCTAGCGGGCGATACAATGAGCAGTTCTTC. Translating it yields CASRPSSGRYNEQFF.

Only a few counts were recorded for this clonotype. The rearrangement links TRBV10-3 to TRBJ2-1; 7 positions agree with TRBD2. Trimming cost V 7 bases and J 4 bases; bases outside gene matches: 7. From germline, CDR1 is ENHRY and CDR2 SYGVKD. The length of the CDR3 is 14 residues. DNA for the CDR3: TGTGCCATCAATCTCAGCGGGACTTACAATGAGCAGTTCTTC. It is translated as CAINLSGTYNEQFF.

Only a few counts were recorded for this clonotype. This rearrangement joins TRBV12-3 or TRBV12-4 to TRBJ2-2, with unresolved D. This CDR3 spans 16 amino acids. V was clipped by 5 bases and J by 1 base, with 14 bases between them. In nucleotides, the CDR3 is TGTGCCAGCAGTAGGCCGGAGAAAGTGAACACCGGGGAGCTGTTTTTT. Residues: CASSRPEKVNTGELFF.

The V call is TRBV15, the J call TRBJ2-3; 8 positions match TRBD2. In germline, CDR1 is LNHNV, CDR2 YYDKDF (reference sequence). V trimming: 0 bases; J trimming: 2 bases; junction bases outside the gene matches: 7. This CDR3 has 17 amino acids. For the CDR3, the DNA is TGTGCCACCAGCAGAGACCCGGGGGGGGGGCTCACAGATACGCAGTATTTT. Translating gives CATSRDPGGGLTDTQYF.

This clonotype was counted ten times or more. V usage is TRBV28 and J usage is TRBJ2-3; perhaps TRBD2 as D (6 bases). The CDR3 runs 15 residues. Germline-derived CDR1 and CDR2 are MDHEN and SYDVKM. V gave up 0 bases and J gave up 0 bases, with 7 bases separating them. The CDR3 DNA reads TGTGCCAGCAGTTTATGGCGGGACAGCACAGATACGCAGTATTTT. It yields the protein CASSLWRDSTDTQYF.

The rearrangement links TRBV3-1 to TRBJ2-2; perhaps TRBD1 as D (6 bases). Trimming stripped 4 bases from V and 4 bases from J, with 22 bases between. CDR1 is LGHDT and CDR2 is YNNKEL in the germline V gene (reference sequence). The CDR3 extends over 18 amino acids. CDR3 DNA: TGTGCCAGCAGCCGCACGCCAGGAACCGGGACAACCACCGGGGAGCTGTTTTTT. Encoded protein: CASSRTPGTGTTTGELFF.

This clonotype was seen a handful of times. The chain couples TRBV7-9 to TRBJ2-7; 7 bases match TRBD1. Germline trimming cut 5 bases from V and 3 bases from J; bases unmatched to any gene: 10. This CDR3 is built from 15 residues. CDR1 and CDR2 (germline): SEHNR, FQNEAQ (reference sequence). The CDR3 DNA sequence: TGTGCCAGCAGCCCTCACGGGACAGCCGACTACGAGCAGTACGTC. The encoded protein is CASSPHGTADYEQYV.

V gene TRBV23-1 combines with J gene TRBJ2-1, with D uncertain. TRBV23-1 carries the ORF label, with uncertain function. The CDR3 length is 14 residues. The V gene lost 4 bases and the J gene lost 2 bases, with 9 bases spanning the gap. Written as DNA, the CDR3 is TGCGCCAGCAGTCGCCTAGTTCCCTACAATGAGCAGTTCTTC. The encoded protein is CASSRLVPYNEQFF.

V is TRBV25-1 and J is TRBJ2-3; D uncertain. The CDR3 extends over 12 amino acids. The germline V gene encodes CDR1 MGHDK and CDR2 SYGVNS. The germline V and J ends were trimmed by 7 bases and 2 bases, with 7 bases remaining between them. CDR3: CASTAITDTQYF. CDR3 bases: TGTGCCAGCACGGCGATCACAGATACGCAGTATTTT.

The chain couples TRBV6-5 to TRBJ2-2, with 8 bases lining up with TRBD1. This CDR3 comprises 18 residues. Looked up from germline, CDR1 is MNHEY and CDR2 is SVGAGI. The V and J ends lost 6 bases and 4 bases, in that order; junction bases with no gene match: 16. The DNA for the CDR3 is TGTGCCAGCAGGACCGGGACAGGCTTCTGGACGGGCACCGGGGAGCTGTTTTTT. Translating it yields CASRTGTGFWTGTGELFF.

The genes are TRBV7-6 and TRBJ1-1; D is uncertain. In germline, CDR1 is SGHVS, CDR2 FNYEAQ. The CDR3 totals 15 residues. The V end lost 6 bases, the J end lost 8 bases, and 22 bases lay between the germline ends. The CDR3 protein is CASSRRPRTDSEAFF. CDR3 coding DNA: TGTGCCAGCAGTCGCCGACCCCGGACGGATTCCGAAGCTTTCTTT.

The CDR3 region has the DNA TGTGCCAGCAGTTACTCGGCGGGGAAGCGGGGGTACACAGATACGCAGTATTTT. Its protein is CASSYSAGKRGYTDTQYF. V usage is TRBV6-5 and J usage is TRBJ2-3; 8 bases map to TRBD2. After removal of 0 bases from V and 2 bases from J, the junction contained 10 bases not matched to a gene. Germline assignment: CDR1 MNHEY and CDR2 SVGAGI. The CDR3 extends over 18 amino acids.